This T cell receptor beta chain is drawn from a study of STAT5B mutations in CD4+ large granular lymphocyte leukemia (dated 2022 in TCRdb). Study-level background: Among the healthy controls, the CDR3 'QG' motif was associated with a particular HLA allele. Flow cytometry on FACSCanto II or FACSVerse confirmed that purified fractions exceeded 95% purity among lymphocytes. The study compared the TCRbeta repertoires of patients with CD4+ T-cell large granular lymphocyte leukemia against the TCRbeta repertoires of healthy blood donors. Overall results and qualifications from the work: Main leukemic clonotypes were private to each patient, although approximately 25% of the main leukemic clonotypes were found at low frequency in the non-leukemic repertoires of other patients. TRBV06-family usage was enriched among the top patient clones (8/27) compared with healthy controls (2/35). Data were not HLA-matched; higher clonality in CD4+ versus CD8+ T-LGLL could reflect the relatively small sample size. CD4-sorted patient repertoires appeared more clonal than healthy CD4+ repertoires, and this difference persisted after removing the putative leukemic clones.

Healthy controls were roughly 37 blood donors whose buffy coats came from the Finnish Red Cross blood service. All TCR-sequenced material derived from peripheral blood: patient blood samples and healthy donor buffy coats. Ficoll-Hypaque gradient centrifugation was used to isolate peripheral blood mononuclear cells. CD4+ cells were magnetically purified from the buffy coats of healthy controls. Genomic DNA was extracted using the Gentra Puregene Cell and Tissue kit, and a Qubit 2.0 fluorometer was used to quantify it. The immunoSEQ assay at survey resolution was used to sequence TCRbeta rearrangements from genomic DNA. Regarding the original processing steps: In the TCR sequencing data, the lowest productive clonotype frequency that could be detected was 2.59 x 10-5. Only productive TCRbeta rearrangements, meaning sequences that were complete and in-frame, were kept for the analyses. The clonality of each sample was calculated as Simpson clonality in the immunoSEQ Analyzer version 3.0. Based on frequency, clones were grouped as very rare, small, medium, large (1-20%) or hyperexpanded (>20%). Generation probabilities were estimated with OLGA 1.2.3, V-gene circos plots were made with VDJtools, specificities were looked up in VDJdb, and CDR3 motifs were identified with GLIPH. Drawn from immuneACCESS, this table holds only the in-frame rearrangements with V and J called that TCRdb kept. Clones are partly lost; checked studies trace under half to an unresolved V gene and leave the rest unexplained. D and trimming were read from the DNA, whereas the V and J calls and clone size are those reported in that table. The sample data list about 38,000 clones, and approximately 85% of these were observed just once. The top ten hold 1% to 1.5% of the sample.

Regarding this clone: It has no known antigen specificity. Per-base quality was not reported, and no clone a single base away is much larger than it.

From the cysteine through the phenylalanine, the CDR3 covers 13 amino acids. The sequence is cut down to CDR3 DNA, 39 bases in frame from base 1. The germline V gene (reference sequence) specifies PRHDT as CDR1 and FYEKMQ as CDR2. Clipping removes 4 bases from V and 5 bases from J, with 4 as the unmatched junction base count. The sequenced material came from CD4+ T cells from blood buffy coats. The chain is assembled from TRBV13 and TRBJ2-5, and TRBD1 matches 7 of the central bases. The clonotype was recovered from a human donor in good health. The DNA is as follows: TGTGCCAGCAGCTCGATCAGGGGGGAGACCCAGTACTTC. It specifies CASSSIRGETQYF.